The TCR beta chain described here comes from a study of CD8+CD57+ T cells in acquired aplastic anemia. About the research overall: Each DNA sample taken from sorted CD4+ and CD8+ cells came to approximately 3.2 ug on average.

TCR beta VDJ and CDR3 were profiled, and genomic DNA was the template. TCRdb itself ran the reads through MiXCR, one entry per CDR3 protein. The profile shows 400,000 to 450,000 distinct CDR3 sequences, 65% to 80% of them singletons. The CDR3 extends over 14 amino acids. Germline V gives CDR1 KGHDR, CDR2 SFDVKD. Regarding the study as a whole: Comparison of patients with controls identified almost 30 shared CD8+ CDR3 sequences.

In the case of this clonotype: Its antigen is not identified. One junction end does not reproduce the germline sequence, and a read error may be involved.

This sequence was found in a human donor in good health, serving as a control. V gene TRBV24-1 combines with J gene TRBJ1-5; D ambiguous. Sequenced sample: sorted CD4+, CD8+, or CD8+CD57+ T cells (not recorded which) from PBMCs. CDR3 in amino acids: CASSGRNSNQPQHF. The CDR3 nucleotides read TGTGCCAGCAGTGGCAGGAATAGCAATCAGCCCCAGCATTTT.